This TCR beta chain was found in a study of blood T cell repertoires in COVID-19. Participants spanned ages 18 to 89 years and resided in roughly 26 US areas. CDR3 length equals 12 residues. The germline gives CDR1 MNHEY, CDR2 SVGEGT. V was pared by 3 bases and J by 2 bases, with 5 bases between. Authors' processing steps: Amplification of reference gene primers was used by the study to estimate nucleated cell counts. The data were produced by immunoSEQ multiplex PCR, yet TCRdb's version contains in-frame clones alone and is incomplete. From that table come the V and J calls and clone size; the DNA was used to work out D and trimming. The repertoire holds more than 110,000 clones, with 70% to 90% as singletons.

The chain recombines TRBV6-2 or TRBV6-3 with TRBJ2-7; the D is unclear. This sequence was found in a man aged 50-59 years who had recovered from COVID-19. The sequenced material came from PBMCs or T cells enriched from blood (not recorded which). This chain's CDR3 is CASSYAPYEQYF. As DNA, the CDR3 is TGTGCCAGCAGTTATGCGCCCTACGAGCAGTACTTC.